Here is one T cell receptor beta chain with its context. What it binds is unknown. The CDR3 spans 12 residues. Germline loops: CDR1 SGHNT, CDR2 YYREEE (reference sequence). Between the trimmed V and J ends, which lost 0 bases and 3 bases, there was a span of 4 bases. Profiled with immunoSEQ multiplex PCR; TCRdb holds only in-frame clones, not every one. The sample lists around 200,000 clones; approximately 75% were seen once. The data were taken from a study of cytotoxic CD8 clonotypes in ibrutinib-treated CLL. Overall study results and limits: The clonality rise at ibrutinib response reflected private clonotype expansion.

The input for sequencing was PBMCs, taken after 12 months of ibrutinib treatment. The gene calls are TRBV5-4 and TRBJ2-7; D unclear. The sequence was collected from a human donor with chronic lymphocytic leukemia. The CDR3 DNA reads as TGTGCCAGCAGCTTGGACCGCTACGAGCAGTACTTC. It encodes CASSLDRYEQYF.